This TCR beta chain was sequenced for a study of cytomegalovirus exposure and HLA in healthy donors. Primers included in the PCR were 60 Vbeta and 13 Jbeta primers. Profiled with immunoSEQ multiplex PCR; TCRdb holds only in-frame clones, not every one. The data hold some 140,000 clones, with roughly 85% observed a single time. The receptor comes from a man aged 35 to 55 in good health and CMV-seropositive. Source material: PBMCs.

In nucleotides, the CDR3 is TGTGCCACCAGCCGGACCCCTGTGCAGCGTGGGGAGGGTAATGAGCAGTTCTTC. Its protein product is CATSRTPVQRGEGNEQFF. This sequence joins TRBV15 and TRBJ2-1; 7 bases align to TRBD2. Germline V lookup: CDR1 LNHNV, CDR2 YYDKDF (reference sequence). The CDR3 totals 18 residues. Trimming removed 5 bases from V and 7 bases from J; junction bases left unmatched: 20.